The following is a TCR beta chain sequence with its context. What it recognizes is unknown. The data were produced by immunoSEQ multiplex PCR, yet TCRdb's version contains in-frame clones alone and is incomplete. The table includes 2 million to 3 million clones, just over 90% detected once. The sample belongs to a study of shared clonotypes between healthy human individuals. The study's findings and limits: Sharing across four donors was seen in about 5% of naive CD4 clonotypes. Blood was the sole source, and tissue repertoires probably differ. Donor clonotype sharing was expected to depend on sequencing depth.

A CD45RA+ naive subset and a CD45RA-negative memory subset were split from CD4+ cells. There are 16 residues in the CDR3. With V trimmed by 2 bases and J by 7 bases, 8 bases remained unmatched. Germline V gene lookup returns CDR1 KGHSH and CDR2 LQKENI. The J gene is TRBJ2-1, the V gene TRBV18, with 10 positions matching TRBD1. The specimen sequenced was naive CD4+ T cells sorted from blood. Subset defined: CD45RA+ positively selected. This receptor was obtained from a man younger than 35 in good health. The CDR3, as DNA: TGTGCCAGCTCACCAAGACAGGGGGCGAGGGGGAATGAGCAGTTCTTC. Amino acid sequence: CASSPRQGARGNEQFF.